The present entry profiles one T cell receptor (beta chain) with its context. Its antigen is still unknown. Each donor's blood draw was roughly 9.8 milliliters of peripheral blood. Isolated per sample were at least 7 million PBMCs. These data are taken from a study of blood T cells in healthy people across ages. The second PCR ran roughly 6 to 11 cycles with a sample-barcoded 5' primer and J-beta primers. CDR3-containing paired-end reads numbered at least 2.5 million in each sample. From the 5' RACE reads, TCRdb called clonotypes with MiXCR, one entry per CDR3 protein. This table has about 580,000 distinct CDR3 sequences, around 50% appearing once. Study results and limitations: A strong correlation was seen between TCR beta diversity and naive T cell percentage.

V was shortened by 7 bases and J by 7 bases, with 10 bases between the two germline ends. The CDR3 runs 10 residues. Germline loops: CDR1 SQVTM, CDR2 ANQGSEA. Sequenced input: blood. This rearrangement joins TRBV29-1 to TRBJ1-2; D is uncertain. This TCR was sampled from a man at least 80 years old in good health. For the CDR3, the DNA is TGCAGCGCATTCTCGGGTGGCTACACCTTC. This codes for CSAFSGGYTF.